The next 8 T cell receptor beta chains were all read from a single sample in a study of T cell changes during pregnancy in multiple sclerosis. The method was immunoSEQ multiplex PCR; TCRdb's version includes in-frame clones alone and lacks a portion of them. The sample records about 27,000 clones, around nine tenths being singletons. Sequenced here: CD8+ T cells from peripheral blood mononuclear cells, sampled in the second trimester of pregnancy. These receptors all come from a female donor with multiple sclerosis, enrolled in a pregnancy study.

The rearrangement uses TRBV5-1 and TRBJ2-6, with 7 bases aligning to TRBD1. The CDR3 runs to 24 residues. Germline V lookup: CDR1 SGHRS, CDR2 YFSETQ. The J segment lost 0 bases and the V segment lost 1 base, leaving 25 bases of the junction unmatched. CDR3 residues: CASSLSTRRPRFDRESSGANVLTF. CDR3 sequence (DNA): TGCGCCAGCAGCTTGTCCACCCGACGGCCCAGGTTCGACAGGGAAAGCTCTGGGGCCAACGTCCTGACTTTC.

J is TRBJ2-1 and V is TRBV27; 15 bases are shared with TRBD2. V trimming: 10 bases; J trimming: 12 bases; junction bases outside the gene matches: 4. The CDR3 length is 12 residues. Germline lookup yields CDR1 MNHEY and CDR2 SMNVEV (reference sequence). The CDR3, as DNA: TGTGCCACCGGGACTAGCGGGGGGTGGCAGTTCTTC. The encoded protein is CATGTSGGWQFF.

The chain is built from TRBV6-1 and TRBJ1-4; possible D gene TRBD1, 6 bases. Trimming removed 7 bases at V and 6 bases at J, with 12 bases between. Germline lookup yields CDR1 MNHNS and CDR2 SASEGT. This CDR3 region has 13 residues. CDR3 nucleotide sequence: TGTGCCAGCACTCGGACAGAACATGAAAAACTGTTTTTT. The encoded protein is CASTRTEHEKLFF.

For this clone: Other DNA sequences within the sample encode an identical CDR3. V is TRBV6-5 and J is TRBJ1-2, with unresolved D. Per germline, CDR1 MNHEY and CDR2 SVGAGI. CDR3 length: 13 residues. The ends were cut back, 3 bases at V and 5 bases at J, with 10 bases in the middle. The CDR3 region has the DNA TGTGCCAGCAGTTATGGGCAGTTTTATGGCTACACCTTC. Its protein product is CASSYGQFYGYTF.

This chain joins TRBV4-3 and TRBJ2-1, with D hard to call. The CDR3 has 13 amino acids. V gave up 2 bases and J gave up 8 bases, with 10 bases separating them. Germline CDR1 is LGHNA and CDR2 is YSLEER. The CDR3 is CASSQRRSDEQFF. The CDR3 coding sequence is TGCGCCAGCAGCCAACGAAGAAGCGATGAGCAGTTCTTC.

A note on this clone: This clone may be a read error of a much larger clone one base away. Additional DNA sequences in this sample encode the identical CDR3. The CDR3 loop reads CASSETSGGADTQYF. CDR3 DNA: TGTGCCAGCAGTGAGACTAGCGGGGGGGCAGATACGCAGTATTTT. The chain is built from TRBV6-1 and TRBJ2-3; TRBD2 aligns across 14 bases. The V gene's germline CDR1 is MNHNS and CDR2 SASEGT. CDR3 length equals 15 residues. The trim removed 3 bases at V and 4 bases at J, leaving 0 bases unmatched.

This chain links TRBV29-1 with TRBJ2-7, with D perhaps matching TRBD1 (5 bases). Germline CDR1 SQVTM, CDR2 ANQGSEA. This CDR3 contains 12 residues. Trimming pared 5 bases from V and 3 bases from J, leaving 11 bases between. This chain's CDR3 is CSVPGRDYEQYF. The CDR3 DNA reads as TGCAGCGTTCCAGGCAGGGACTACGAGCAGTACTTC.

Within the sample, this clone is large. The CDR3 protein is CASSFPGQRIPGELFF. CDR3 nucleotides: TGTGCCAGCAGCTTCCCGGGACAGAGGATCCCTGGGGAGCTGTTTTTT. This chain joins TRBV7-2 and TRBJ2-2; 7 nucleotides align to TRBD1. J was trimmed by 8 bases and V by 3 bases; bases with no gene match: 12. CDR1 is SGHTA, CDR2 FQGNSA, per germline. The CDR3 is 16 residues long.